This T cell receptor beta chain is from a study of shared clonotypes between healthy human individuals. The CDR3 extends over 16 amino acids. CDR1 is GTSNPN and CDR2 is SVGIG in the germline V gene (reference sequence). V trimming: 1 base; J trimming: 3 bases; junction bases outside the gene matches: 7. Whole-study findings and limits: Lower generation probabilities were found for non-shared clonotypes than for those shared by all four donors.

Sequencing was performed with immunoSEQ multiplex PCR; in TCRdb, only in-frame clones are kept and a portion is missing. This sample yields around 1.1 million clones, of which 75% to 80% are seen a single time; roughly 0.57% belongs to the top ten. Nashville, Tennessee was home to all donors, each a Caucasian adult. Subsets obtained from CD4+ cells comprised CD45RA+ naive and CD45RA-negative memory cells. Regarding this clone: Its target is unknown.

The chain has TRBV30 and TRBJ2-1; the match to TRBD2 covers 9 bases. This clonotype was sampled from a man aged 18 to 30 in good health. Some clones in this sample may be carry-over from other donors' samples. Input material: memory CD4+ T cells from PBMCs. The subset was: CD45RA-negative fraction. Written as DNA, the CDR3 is TGTGCCTGGAGTGAATGGACTAGCGAGTACTACAATGAGCAGTTCTTC. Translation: CAWSEWTSEYYNEQFF.